This TCR beta chain was sequenced for a study of patients and donors after allogeneic stem cell transplantation (dated by TCRdb to 2020 to 2021). This clonotype has a handful of counts. Its antigen is unknown. Per-base quality was not reported, and no clone a single base away is much larger than it. The germline V gene supplies CDR1 LGHNA and CDR2 YSLEER. Inclusive of the bounding cysteine and phenylalanine, the CDR3 is 14 residues long. The CDR3 DNA has 42 bases and is translated from base 1. Trimming at the junction amounts to 0 bases on V and 8 bases on J, and the germline ends lie 13 bases apart. The library was prepared using RT-PCR. TCRdb records NextSeq 550 as the sequencer. TCRdb reprocessed the public reads (quality trimming at Q25 with fastp, clone calling with MiXCR) and kept in-frame beta chains. CDR3 protein duplicates are merged, each entry listing the most common genes and DNA. The sample table contains a few hundred thousand distinct CDR3 sequences; only one count was recorded for 13% to 15% of them. Clones ranked in the top ten supply roughly 12% of the sample.

The sequence was collected from a human donor who was either an allogeneic HSCT recipient or a stem cell or donor lymphocyte infusion donor (not recorded which). It is not recorded whose cells these are; they may come from a transplant donor. The chain is made from TRBV4-3 and TRBJ1-2; D gene: possibly TRBD1, on 5 matching bases. Material for sequencing was blood, either unsorted or a sorted T cell fraction (not recorded which). The DNA reads TGCGCCAGCAGCCAAGAACTGGGGGTAGGAGGCTACACCTTC. Its product reads: CASSQELGVGGYTF.